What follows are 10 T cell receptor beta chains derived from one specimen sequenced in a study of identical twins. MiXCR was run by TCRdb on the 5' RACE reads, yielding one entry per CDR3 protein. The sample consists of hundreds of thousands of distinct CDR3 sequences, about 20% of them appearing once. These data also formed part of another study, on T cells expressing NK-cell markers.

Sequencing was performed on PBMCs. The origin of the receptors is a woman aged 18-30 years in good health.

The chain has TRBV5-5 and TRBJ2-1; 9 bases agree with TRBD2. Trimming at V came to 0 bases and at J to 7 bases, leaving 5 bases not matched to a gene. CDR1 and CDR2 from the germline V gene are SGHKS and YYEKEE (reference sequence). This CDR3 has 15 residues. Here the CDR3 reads CASSLGGRALNEQFF. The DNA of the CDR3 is TGTGCCAGCAGCTTGGGCGGGAGGGCGCTTAATGAGCAGTTCTTC. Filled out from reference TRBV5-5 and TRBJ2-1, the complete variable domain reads DAGVTQSPTHLIKTRGQQVTLRCSPISGHKSVSWYQQVLGQGPQFIFQYYEKEERGRGNFPDRFSARQFPNYSSELNVNALLLGDSALYLCASSLGGRALNEQFFGPGTRLTVL.

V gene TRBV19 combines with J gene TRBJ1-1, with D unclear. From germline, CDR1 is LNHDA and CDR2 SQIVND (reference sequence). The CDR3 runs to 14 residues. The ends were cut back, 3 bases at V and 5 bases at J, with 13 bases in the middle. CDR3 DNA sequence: TGTGCCAGTAGTATTGGCGGGGTGATAACTGAAGCTTTCTTT. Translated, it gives CASSIGGVITEAFF.

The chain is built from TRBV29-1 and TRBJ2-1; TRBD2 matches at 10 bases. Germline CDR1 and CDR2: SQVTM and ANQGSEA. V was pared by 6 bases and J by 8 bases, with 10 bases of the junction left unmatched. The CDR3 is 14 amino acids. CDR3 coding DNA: TGCAGCGTACAAATAGCGGGGGGAACCTATGAGCAGTTCTTC. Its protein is CSVQIAGGTYEQFF.

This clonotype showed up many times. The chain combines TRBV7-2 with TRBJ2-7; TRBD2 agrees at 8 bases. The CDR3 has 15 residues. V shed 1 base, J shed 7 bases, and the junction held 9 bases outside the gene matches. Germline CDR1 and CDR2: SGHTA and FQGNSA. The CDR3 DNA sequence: TGTGCCAGCAGCTTAGAGAGCGGGAGAAGGGAAGAGCAGTACTTC. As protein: CASSLESGRREEQYF.

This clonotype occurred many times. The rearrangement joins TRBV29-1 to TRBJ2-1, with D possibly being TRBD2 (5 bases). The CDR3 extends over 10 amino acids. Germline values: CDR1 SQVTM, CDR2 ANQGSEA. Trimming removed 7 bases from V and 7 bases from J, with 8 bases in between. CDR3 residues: CSARTNEQFF. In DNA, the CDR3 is TGCAGCGCTCGGACTAATGAGCAGTTCTTC.

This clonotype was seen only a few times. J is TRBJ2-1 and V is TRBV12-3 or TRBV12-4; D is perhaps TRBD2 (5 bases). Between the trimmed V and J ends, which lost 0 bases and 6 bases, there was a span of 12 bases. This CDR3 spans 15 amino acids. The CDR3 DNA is TGTGCCAGCAGTTTAGCGGGAGAAAGGGTCAATGAGCAGTTCTTC. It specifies CASSLAGERVNEQFF.

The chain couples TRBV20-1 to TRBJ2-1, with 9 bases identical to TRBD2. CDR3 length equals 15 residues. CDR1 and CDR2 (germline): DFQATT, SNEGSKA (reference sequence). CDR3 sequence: CTPFSVAGVWNEQFF. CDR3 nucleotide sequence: TGCACCCCTTTCTCGGTAGCGGGAGTGTGGAATGAGCAGTTCTTC.

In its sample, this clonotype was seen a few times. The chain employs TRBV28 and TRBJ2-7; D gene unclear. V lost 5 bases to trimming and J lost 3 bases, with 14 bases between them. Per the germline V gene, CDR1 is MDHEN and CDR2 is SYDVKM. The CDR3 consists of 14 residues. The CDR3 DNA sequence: TGTGCCAGCAGTATGGTGTCAGGCAACTACGAGCAGTACTTC. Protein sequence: CASSMVSGNYEQYF.

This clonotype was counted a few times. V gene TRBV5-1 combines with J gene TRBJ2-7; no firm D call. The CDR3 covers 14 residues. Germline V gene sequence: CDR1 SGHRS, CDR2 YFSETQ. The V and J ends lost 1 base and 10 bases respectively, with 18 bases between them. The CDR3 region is CASSLFAVSEAQYF. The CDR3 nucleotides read TGCGCCAGCAGCTTGTTTGCAGTCTCGGAAGCCCAGTACTTC.

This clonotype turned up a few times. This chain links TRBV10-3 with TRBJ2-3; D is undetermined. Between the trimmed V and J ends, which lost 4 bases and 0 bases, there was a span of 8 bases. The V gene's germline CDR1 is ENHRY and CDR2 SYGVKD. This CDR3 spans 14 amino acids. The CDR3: CAISVTSSTDTQYF. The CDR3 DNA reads TGTGCCATCAGTGTTACCTCTAGCACAGATACGCAGTATTTT.